A selection of T cell receptor beta chains follows, all from one sample in a study of cytomegalovirus exposure and HLA in healthy donors. Sequencing used immunoSEQ multiplex PCR; TCRdb keeps in-frame clones, though not all of them. The sample has some 130,000 clones; about 85% are singletons. The sample was PBMCs. The receptors shown here come from a boy between 10 and 17 years old in good health and CMV-seronegative. The CDR3 runs from the conserved cysteine through the conserved F or W. Fields, in order: J gene, V gene, D gene, clone size, CDR3 DNA, CDR3 protein. D genes are given only for firm matches. Rows give clone size only sometimes, using once, few, many, or a class for an expanded clone.

TRBJ2-2,TRBV7-3,TRBD2,.,TGTGCCAGCAGCTTAAACCCGCTCGGGGGGGCCGGGGAGCTGTTTTTT,CASSLNPLGGAGELFF
TRBJ2-1,TRBV5-4,.,.,TGTGCCAGCAACGACGGGGTGGCACTAAGGGAGTTCTTC,CASNDGVALREFF
TRBJ2-3,TRBV5-1,TRBD2,.,TGCGCCAGCAGCTTGAGAGGGCTAGCGGGGGCCCCTAGGGATACGCAGTATTTT,CASSLRGLAGAPRDTQYF
TRBJ1-1,TRBV7-6,.,.,TGTGCCAGCAGCTTGGACAGCGGGAACACTGAAGCTTTCTTT,CASSLDSGNTEAFF
TRBJ2-3,TRBV6-1,.,few,TGTGCCAGCAGTGAAACCCTAGAGATTGGGACAGATACGCAGTATTTT,CASSETLEIGTDTQYF
TRBJ1-4,TRBV7-9,.,few,TGTGCCAGCAGCCCACCAGTCGAAAAACTGTTTTTT,CASSPPVEKLFF
TRBJ1-1,TRBV19,.,.,TGTGCCAGTCGGGAGGGGATGAACACTGAAGCTTTCTTT,CASREGMNTEAFF
TRBJ1-2,TRBV27,TRBD1,.,TGTGCCAGCAGTTTAGGGACAGGGTCCTATGGCTACACCTTC,CASSLGTGSYGYTF
TRBJ2-3,TRBV6-1,TRBD2,.,TGTGCCAGCAGTGCGGGACTAGCGGAGAGGGATACGCAGTATTTT,CASSAGLAERDTQYF
TRBJ2-7,TRBV9,.,.,TGTGCCAGCAGCGTGGAGGGACTTGGGGCGGAGCAGTACTTC,CASSVEGLGAEQYF
TRBJ2-3,TRBV7-9,TRBD1,.,TGTGCCAGCAGCGTGGGACAGGGGGGGGCAGATACGCAGTATTTT,CASSVGQGGADTQYF
TRBJ2-1,TRBV7-6,TRBD1,.,TGTGCCAGCAGCTTAGGACAGGGGGCCTACAATGAGCAGTTCTTC,CASSLGQGAYNEQFF
TRBJ2-1,TRBV5-4,TRBD1,.,TGTGCCAGCAGCTTGGTGGGACAGGGTAATATGGAGCAGTTCTTC,CASSLVGQGNMEQFF
TRBJ2-6,TRBV7-9,.,.,TGTGCCAGCAGCTTAGCTCCAGGGCCCGGGGCCAACGTCCTGACTTTC,CASSLAPGPGANVLTF
TRBJ1-3,TRBV9,.,.,TGTGCCAGCAGCCCACAGGGTGTCTCTGGTGGAAACACCATATATTTT,CASSPQGVSGGNTIYF
TRBJ1-2,TRBV4-2,TRBD1,few,TGTGCCAGCAGCCAAGATCAGGGGGCGCGCTATGGCTACACCTTC,CASSQDQGARYGYTF
TRBJ1-1,TRBV27,.,.,TGTGCCAGCAGTAAAATCTGGGGCGGCACTGAAGCTTTCTTT,CASSKIWGGTEAFF
TRBJ1-2,TRBV2,TRBD1,.,TGTGCCAGCAGGGCCGTCACAGGGGGAAGCGGCTACACCTTC,CASRAVTGGSGYTF
TRBJ2-1,TRBV5-1,TRBD2,.,TGCGCCAGCAGCTTCAGATCGGGGGGGAACAATGAGCAGTTCTTC,CASSFRSGGNNEQFF
TRBJ2-1,TRBV6-1,TRBD1,few,TGTGCCAGCAGTGAAGGACAGGGGAGTCCCTACAATGAGCAGTTCTTC,CASSEGQGSPYNEQFF
TRBJ1-4,TRBV27,.,.,TGTGCCAGCAGGCCGACAGGTCCTAATGAAAAACTGTTTTTT,CASRPTGPNEKLFF
TRBJ2-7,TRBV7-2,.,.,TGTGCCAGCAGCGAAACATACGAGCAGTACTTC,CASSETYEQYF
TRBJ1-2,TRBV6-1,.,.,TGTGCCAGCAGGCGAGAAACAGGGCACTATGGCTACACCTTC,CASRRETGHYGYTF
TRBJ1-2,TRBV27,TRBD1,.,TGTGCCAGCAGTTTAGGACAGGGGGCGCAGGGCTACACCTTC,CASSLGQGAQGYTF
TRBJ2-2,TRBV4-3,.,.,TGCGCCAGCAGCCAAGATTATGGGGGGACCGGGGAGCTGTTTTTT,CASSQDYGGTGELFF
TRBJ2-7,TRBV11-2,.,.,TGTGCCAGCAGCTCCAGGTCCTACGAGCAGTACTTC,CASSSRSYEQYF
TRBJ2-7,TRBV13,TRBD2,.,TGTGCCAGCAGCTTCCGGACCCCTAGCGGGAGGGGGTACGAGCAGTACTTC,CASSFRTPSGRGYEQYF
TRBJ2-7,TRBV5-6,.,.,TGTGCCAGCAGCTTGGCCGGGGGTCGCGAGCAGTACTTC,CASSLAGGREQYF
TRBJ1-2,TRBV4-2,.,.,TGTGCCAGCAGCCAAGAAGCAAGCTATGGCTACACCTTC,CASSQEASYGYTF
TRBJ1-3,TRBV12-5,TRBD1,.,TGTGCTAGTGGGCGCAGACAGGGCCGGAGTGGAAACACCATATATTTT,CASGRRQGRSGNTIYF
TRBJ1-1,TRBV6-5,.,.,TGTGCCAGCAGTTACTGGTTAGGGGGAGGGAATGAAGCTTTCTTT,CASSYWLGGGNEAFF
TRBJ1-6,TRBV7-6,.,.,TGTGCCAGCAGCCTTCTTAGCTTATCTGCGGCTACGAATTCACCCCTCCACTTT,CASSLLSLSAATNSPLHF
TRBJ2-7,TRBV29-1,.,few,TGCAGCGTTGGCGGAGTTCTCATTTACGAGCAGTACTTC,CSVGGVLIYEQYF
TRBJ2-5,TRBV6-6,.,.,TGTGCCAGCAGTTACTCGTTGCGGGGCAATCAAGAGACCCAGTACTTC,CASSYSLRGNQETQYF
TRBJ1-5,TRBV4-1,.,.,TGCGCCAGCAGCCAAGAAATCTGGCAGGGCAATCAGCCCCAGCATTTT,CASSQEIWQGNQPQHF
TRBJ2-6,TRBV25-1,.,few,TGTGCCAGCAGTGAAGGAGGGGCTGGGGCCAACGTCCTGACTTTC,CASSEGGAGANVLTF
TRBJ1-1,TRBV5-1,.,.,TGCGCCAGCAGCTTGGCTGGGGGGAACCCTGAAGCTTTCTTT,CASSLAGGNPEAFF
TRBJ2-7,TRBV19,.,.,TGTGCCAGTAGTATATCAGGGGAGTCCTACGAGCAGTACTTC,CASSISGESYEQYF
TRBJ2-7,TRBV4-2,.,.,TGTGCCAGCAGCCAAGCGGGTGCCTACGAGCAGTACTTC,CASSQAGAYEQYF
TRBJ2-7,TRBV5-1,TRBD2,.,TGCGCCAGCAGACCCCCCGGGACTAGCGGGGGTACCTACGAGCAGTACTTC,CASRPPGTSGGTYEQYF
TRBJ2-1,TRBV9,TRBD2,.,TGTGCCAGCAGCAAATCTAGCGGGAGGGCATTCGAGCAGTTCTTC,CASSKSSGRAFEQFF
TRBJ1-6,TRBV4-1,TRBD1,few,TGCGCCAGCAGCTCCCGGGACAGGGATAATTCACCCCTCCACTTT,CASSSRDRDNSPLHF
TRBJ2-6,TRBV19,.,.,TGTGCCAGTAGCCTCCGCTCGGTTCTCTCTGGGGCCAACGTCCTGACTTTC,CASSLRSVLSGANVLTF
TRBJ1-2,TRBV5-1,.,.,TGCGCCAGCAGCCTAGAGACAGGCCCTGGCCCCTTC,CASSLETGPGPF
TRBJ2-1,TRBV27,.,.,TGTGCCAGCAGTCTCAAACTAGGATCGACCTCCAGTGAGCAGTTCTTC,CASSLKLGSTSSEQFF
TRBJ1-1,TRBV6-1,.,.,TGTGCCAGCAGTGAACTTGGGGGGTTAAACACTGAAGCTTTCTTT,CASSELGGLNTEAFF
TRBJ2-5,TRBV5-4,.,.,TGTGCCAGCAGCTTAAGTGGGGCGCGGGAGACCCAGTACTTC,CASSLSGARETQYF
TRBJ1-1,TRBV29-1,.,.,TGCAGCGGGGGGGGTCGGAACACTGAAGCTTTCTTT,CSGGGRNTEAFF
TRBJ2-2,TRBV7-9,TRBD1,few,TGTGCCAGCAGCACGGGACAGGGGAACACCGGGGAGCTGTTTTTT,CASSTGQGNTGELFF
TRBJ2-3,TRBV7-2,TRBD2,.,TGTGCCAGCAACCTAGCGGGAGCCGGCGGGACAGATACGCAGTATTTT,CASNLAGAGGTDTQYF
TRBJ2-7,TRBV30,.,.,TGTGCCTGGAGTCTAGGGGGTGGGGCCGAGAGTGAGCAGTACTTC,CAWSLGGGAESEQYF
TRBJ1-6,TRBV5-1,.,.,TGCGCCAGCAGCTTGGGTGATAGCTCCTATAATTCACCCCTCCACTTT,CASSLGDSSYNSPLHF